The 20 T cell receptor beta chains below all came from one sample that was sequenced in a study of blood T cell repertoires in COVID-19. This table comes from immunoSEQ multiplex PCR, and its TCRdb copy is limited to in-frame clones, with some not included. The data hold tens of thousands of clones, with roughly nine tenths observed a single time. The specimen was peripheral blood. The receptors stem from a woman aged 80 or over with COVID-19, enrolled during active disease.

This clone is a singleton in its sample. The J gene is TRBJ2-1, the V gene TRBV5-1, with TRBD1 identical over 8 bases. Germline V gene sequence: CDR1 SGHRS, CDR2 YFSETQ. This CDR3 has 15 residues. The ends lost 3 bases at V and 7 bases at J; junction bases unmatched: 9. CDR3 protein: CASSWQGAMANEQFF. DNA of the CDR3: TGCGCCAGCAGCTGGCAGGGGGCGATGGCGAATGAGCAGTTCTTC.

This clone was recorded a few times. This chain joins TRBV7-9 and TRBJ2-1; TRBD1 is a possible D gene (6 bases). The CDR3 length is 13 residues. Per the germline V gene, CDR1 is SEHNR and CDR2 is FQNEAQ (reference sequence). V was cut by 11 bases and J by 5 bases, with 16 bases left in between. The DNA of the CDR3 is TGTGCCGGCCAGACTCAGGGGCACAATGAGCAGTTCTTC. Its protein product is CAGQTQGHNEQFF.

The table lists this clone with a count of one. The rearrangement links TRBV14 to TRBJ2-1; 8 nucleotides align to TRBD2. This CDR3 contains 15 residues. CDR1 is SGHDN, CDR2 FVKESK, per germline. Germline trimming cut 1 base from V and 5 bases from J; bases unmatched to any gene: 4. The CDR3 loop is CASSQVAGLDNEQFF. The CDR3 DNA reads TGTGCCAGCAGCCAAGTCGCGGGACTAGACAATGAGCAGTTCTTC.

The chain combines TRBV7-3 with TRBJ2-1, with 9 bases aligning to TRBD2. Germline CDR1 is SGHTA and CDR2 is FQGTGA. V lost 5 bases and J lost 9; bases outside the gene matches: 11. The CDR3 extends over 15 amino acids. The CDR3 loop is CASSPAAGGQGEQFF. CDR3 coding DNA: TGTGCCAGCAGCCCCGCCGCGGGGGGGCAGGGTGAGCAGTTCTTC.

The gene calls are TRBV5-6 and TRBJ2-7, with a tentative D call TRBD1 (6 bases). The CDR3 sequence is 14 residues long. The V end was cut by 3 bases, the J end by 5 bases, with 15 bases between. Germline lookup yields CDR1 SGHDT and CDR2 YYEEEE. CDR3 DNA sequence: TGTGCCAGCAGCTCAACAGGGTTGTCTCACGAGCAGTACTTC. Translated, it gives CASSSTGLSHEQYF.

The chain has TRBV29-1 and TRBJ1-2, with 9 bases lining up with TRBD1. V shed 6 bases, J shed 7 bases, and the junction held 6 bases outside the gene matches. The CDR3 loop spans 12 amino acids. Germline assignment: CDR1 SQVTM and CDR2 ANQGSEA. CDR3 in amino acids: CSVRTGDGGYTF. The DNA of the CDR3 is TGCAGCGTGAGGACAGGGGACGGTGGCTACACCTTC.

This rearrangement joins TRBV27 to TRBJ1-5; D gene unclear. V lost 6 bases, J lost 0 bases, and 9 bases lay in between. The germline V gene encodes CDR1 MNHEY and CDR2 SMNVEV (reference sequence). The CDR3 is 14 amino acids. CDR3 sequence reads: CASSPKYSNQPQHF. The CDR3 bases are TGTGCCAGCAGCCCTAAATATAGCAATCAGCCCCAGCATTTT.

The CDR3 region has the DNA TGTGCCAGCAGTTTATTGGGGGGGGGCCGCGAGACCCAGTACTTC. Amino acids: CASSLLGGGRETQYF. This chain links TRBV28 with TRBJ2-5, with D maybe TRBD2 (7 bases). From germline, CDR1 is MDHEN and CDR2 SYDVKM. The V end was cut by 1 base, the J end by 5 bases, with 14 bases between. This CDR3 is 15 amino acids long.

V is TRBV28 and J is TRBJ1-4; TRBD1 might be the D (5 bases). The V gene's germline CDR1 is MDHEN and CDR2 SYDVKM. The CDR3 consists of 14 residues. Trimming cost V 1 base and J 7 bases, with 10 bases left between them. The chain's CDR3 is CASSLSGMGEKLFF. CDR3 DNA: TGTGCCAGCAGTTTATCAGGGATGGGTGAAAAACTGTTTTTT.

This clone was detected only once. The CDR3 sequence is CSVASSARVYEQYF. The CDR3 nucleotides are TGCAGCGTCGCTAGCTCAGCGAGGGTCTACGAGCAGTACTTC. This sequence joins TRBV29-1 and TRBJ2-7; D is possibly TRBD2 (5 bases). The CDR3 runs to 14 residues. Germline V CDR1 and CDR2: SQVTM, ANQGSEA. Trimming left V 6 bases short and J 3 bases short, with 18 bases between.

The rearrangement joins TRBV18 to TRBJ1-1; 8 bases map to TRBD1. The CDR3 consists of 16 residues. Germline CDR1 is KGHSH and CDR2 is LQKENI. Unmatched junction bases numbered 5, after V lost 1 base and J lost 1 base. The CDR3 is CASSPLIGQGNTEAFF. In nucleotides, the CDR3 is TGTGCCAGCTCACCACTGATCGGACAGGGGAACACTGAAGCTTTCTTT.

The chain employs TRBV10-2 and TRBJ2-3; 7 bases line up with TRBD2. Germline V gene data show CDR1 as WSHSY and CDR2 as SAAADI. With 4 bases clipped from V and 0 bases from J, the junction kept 4 bases outside the gene matches. The length of the CDR3 is 15 residues. CDR3 sequence (DNA): TGCGCCAGCAGTGTCGGCGGGGGTAGCACAGATACGCAGTATTTT. Translated: CASSVGGGSTDTQYF.

The rearrangement links TRBV27 to TRBJ2-1; 9 nucleotides align to TRBD2. From germline, CDR1 is MNHEY and CDR2 SMNVEV (reference sequence). The CDR3 loop spans 15 amino acids. The V gene end was trimmed by 10 bases and the J gene end by 10 bases; junction bases not matched to a gene: 17. For the CDR3, the DNA is TGTGCCATTTCCCAGAGCGGGGGGAAGTTTAGGGAGCAGTTCTTC. Residues: CAISQSGGKFREQFF.

The chain is built from TRBV10-3 and TRBJ2-3, with a weak D call TRBD2 (7 bases). The V gene's germline CDR1 is ENHRY and CDR2 SYGVKD. This CDR3 contains 16 residues. V lost 5 bases, J lost 3 bases, and 18 bases lay in between. CDR3 nucleotides: TGTGCCATCAGTCCTCTTGAGGGGGGGTGGACAGATACGCAGTATTTT. Protein sequence: CAISPLEGGWTDTQYF.

V is TRBV19 and J is TRBJ2-7, with 11 bases that match TRBD2. In germline, CDR1 is LNHDA, CDR2 SQIVND (reference sequence). This CDR3 comprises 17 residues. V trimming: 3 bases; J trimming: 0 bases; junction bases outside the gene matches: 7. The CDR3 sequence is CASSISSGGISSYEQYF. The CDR3, as DNA: TGTGCCAGTAGTATCTCTAGCGGGGGGATTTCCTCCTACGAGCAGTACTTC.

The chain joins TRBV5-6 to TRBJ1-1; D not certain. The ends were cut back, 0 bases at V and 3 bases at J, with 6 bases in the middle. Per germline, CDR1 SGHDT and CDR2 YYEEEE. The CDR3 contains 13 residues. The CDR3 region has the DNA TGTGCCAGCAGCTTGGCCAGGTACACTGAAGCTTTCTTT. Protein: CASSLARYTEAFF.

The V gene is TRBV24-1, the J gene TRBJ2-7; 11 bases align to TRBD1. This CDR3 comprises 15 residues. Germline CDR1 is KGHDR and CDR2 is SFDVKD. With V trimmed by 8 bases and J by 4 bases, 9 bases remained unmatched. CDR3 region: CATTPRTGGLYEQYF. The CDR3 coding sequence is TGTGCCACCACCCCTCGGACAGGGGGCTTGTACGAGCAGTACTTC.

The gene calls are TRBV12-3 or TRBV12-4 and TRBJ1-1, with D tentatively TRBD1 (5 bases). The CDR3 is 11 residues long. V was trimmed by 3 bases and J by 11 bases, leaving 10 bases between them. This CDR3 is CASSFRVGAFF. In nucleotides, the CDR3 is TGTGCCAGCAGTTTCAGGGTAGGGGCTTTCTTT.

The gene calls are TRBV14 and TRBJ2-5, with TRBD1 as a possible D gene (5 bases). Germline V lookup: CDR1 SGHDN, CDR2 FVKESK. Deletions cut 2 bases from V and 4 bases from J, with 14 bases between. The CDR3 runs 15 residues. The CDR3 bases are TGTGCCAGCAGCCAACACAGGAACCTGGGAGAGACCCAGTACTTC. It is translated as CASSQHRNLGETQYF.

The CDR3 sequence: CASTPDRGSYEQYF. The CDR3 bases are TGTGCCAGCACTCCCGACAGGGGATCCTACGAGCAGTACTTC. V gene TRBV2 combines with J gene TRBJ2-7; 8 nucleotides agree with TRBD1. The CDR3 loop spans 14 amino acids. V trimming: 7 bases; J trimming: 1 base; junction bases outside the gene matches: 6. Germline values: CDR1 SNHLY, CDR2 FYNNEI.